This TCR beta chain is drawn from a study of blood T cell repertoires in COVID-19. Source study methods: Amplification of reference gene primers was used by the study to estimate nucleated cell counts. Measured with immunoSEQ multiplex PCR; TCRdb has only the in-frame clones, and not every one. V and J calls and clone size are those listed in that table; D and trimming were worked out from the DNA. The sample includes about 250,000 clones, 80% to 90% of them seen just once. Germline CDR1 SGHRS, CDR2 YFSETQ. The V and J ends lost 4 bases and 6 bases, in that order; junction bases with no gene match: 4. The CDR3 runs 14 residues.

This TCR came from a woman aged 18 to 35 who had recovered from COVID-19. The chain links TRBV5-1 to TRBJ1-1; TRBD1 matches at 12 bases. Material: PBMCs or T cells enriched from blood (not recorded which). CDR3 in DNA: TGCGCCAGCAGCCCCGGGACAGGGGGCCCTGAAGCTTTCTTT. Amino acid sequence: CASSPGTGGPEAFF.